This TCR beta chain was profiled in a study of T cells in Graves' hyperthyroidism and ophthalmopathy (dated by TCRdb to between 2019 and 2020). Describing the broader study: Peripheral blood samples were taken at the time of initial diagnosis, prior to any treatment. To identify distinguishing TCR V-J signatures, a discovery cohort of about 100 patients was used, comprising 43 with Graves' ophthalmopathy and under 60 with stable Graves' hyperthyroidism. Prospective prediction of ophthalmopathy was tested in an independent validation cohort of approximately 18 hyperthyroidism patients and 15 to 17 patients who later progressed to ophthalmopathy. The 75 to 100 discovery patients were divided at random into training and test sets in a 7:3 ratio. Thyroid tissue and blood T-cell repertoires from about six Graves' hyperthyroidism patients were also compared in the study. After blood sampling, hyperthyroidism patients were treated with methimazole at a starting dose of 30 mg daily, and ophthalmopathy patients were treated with high-dose intravenous methylprednisolone. TCR Vbeta CDR3 sequencing of fewer than 150 peripheral blood samples (under 45 ophthalmopathy, under 80 hyperthyroidism and approximately 17 progressor patients) is reported in the paper.

A patient counted as having stable Graves' hyperthyroidism if no progression to ophthalmopathy occurred over 18 months of follow-up. Hyperthyroidism patients were aged 18 to 65 years and newly diagnosed, with disease duration of less than 2 months. Any patient with an uncontrolled infection, another autoimmune disease, pregnancy or lactation was excluded. Diagnoses relied on clinical symptoms, serum thyroxine and TRAb, thyroid ultrasound and orbital computed tomography. Ficoll-Paque density gradient centrifugation was used to isolate PBMCs from approximately 10 ml of fresh peripheral blood. Trizol reagent was used to extract total RNA, and RNA quality was then checked on an Agilent 2100 Bioanalyzer. Amplification of TCR beta CDR3 regions was carried out from RNA transcripts. The TCR CDR3 was subjected to a first round of RT-PCR using the HTBI primer set and the Qiagen OneStep RT-PCR kit. Libraries were constructed in a second round of multiplex PCR, after which size selection and purification were carried out. Paired-end sequencing of the libraries was performed with 100 bp reads on an Illumina HiSeq2000. Per the original workflow: Raw data were processed with SOAPnuke, discarding reads with adapters, uncalled bases, mean Phred below 15, or no exact constant-primer or identifier match. High-quality paired reads were merged using COPE v1.2.5, and each unique nucleotide sequence was defined as a clonotype. MiTCR v1.1 was used to align the clonotypes against IMGT TRBV, TRBD and TRBJ reference segments. The analysis included only V-J combinations with a frequency above 0.0001, which together covered around 99% of the repertoires. The TCS score was defined as F50 (clonal expansion) divided by E x V (chaos), with BLOSUM62-based TCRdist calculated between CDR3 peptides within each V-J. Welch's t-statistics and random forest reduced fewer than 550 V-J features to 10 to 15, which were used in a naive Bayes classifier (R e1071). The raw public data were reprocessed by TCRdb itself: fastp quality trimming at Q25, MiXCR clonotype calling, in-frame beta chains only. Rows are unified per CDR3 protein, each entry keeping the most common DNA and genes. The V and J calls follow TCRdb's processing rather than the paper's. The sample profile shows fewer than 350,000 distinct CDR3 sequences; roughly 15% of them were found once. Less than 8% of the sample belongs to the ten largest clones.

This clonotype was observed at least ten times. This clone's antigen is unknown. A read error is possible here, since a much larger clone lies one base away. Broader findings and caveats from the paper: In validation, the model predicted progression to ophthalmopathy a median of roughly 6.5 months before onset, with roughly 70% sensitivity and roughly 72% specificity. Most expanded thyroid clonotypes (frequency above 0.001) were also found in blood, which suggests that blood repertoires may mirror thyroid immune responses. A model built on a 13 V-J signature distinguished ophthalmopathy from stable hyperthyroidism, reaching about 88% sensitivity and about 81% specificity in cross-validation and 80%/75% in testing. Sample size was not statistically predetermined, and blinding of investigators to group allocation was not performed.

Taken from cysteine to phenylalanine, the CDR3 has 12 residues. CDR3 DNA only is kept here, 36 bases in frame from base 1. From the germline V gene (reference sequence), CDR1 is PRHDT and CDR2 is FYEKMQ. V lost 2 bases and J lost 2 bases; the stretch between them is 4 bases long. The sample taken for sequencing was blood. The sequence derives from a woman aged 40 to 50 with Graves' hyperthyroidism. The chain uses TRBV13 and TRBJ2-7; no confident D gene assignment can be made. The CDR3 here reads CASSLQAYEQYF. The nucleotide sequence is TGTGCCAGCAGCTTACAGGCCTACGAGCAGTACTTC.